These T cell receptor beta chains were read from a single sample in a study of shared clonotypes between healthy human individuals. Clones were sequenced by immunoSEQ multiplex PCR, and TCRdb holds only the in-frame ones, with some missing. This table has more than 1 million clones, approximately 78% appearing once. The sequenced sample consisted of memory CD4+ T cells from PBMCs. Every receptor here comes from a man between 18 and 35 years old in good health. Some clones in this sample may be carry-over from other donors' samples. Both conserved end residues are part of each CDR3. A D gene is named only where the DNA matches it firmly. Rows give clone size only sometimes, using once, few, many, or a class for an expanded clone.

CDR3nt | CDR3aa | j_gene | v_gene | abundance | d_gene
TGTGCCAGCAGCTTAGCAGGGGCGTTGAACGAGCAGTACTTC | CASSLAGALNEQYF | TRBJ2-7 | TRBV7-2 | once | .
TGTGCCAGCAGTTACGGGGTCGGCCCTCCATACTTC | CASSYGVGPPYF | TRBJ2-4 | TRBV6-6 | . | .
TGTGCCAGCAGCCAAGCGAATGTTAATTCACCCCTCCACTTT | CASSQANVNSPLHF | TRBJ1-6 | TRBV4-2 | . | .
TGTGCCAGCAGCTCTCAAGGGACAGCTAATCAGCCCCAGCATTTT | CASSSQGTANQPQHF | TRBJ1-5 | TRBV5-5 | . | TRBD1
TGTGCCAGCAGCCAAGATCGGGGAGGAGACTACAATGAGCAGTTCTTC | CASSQDRGGDYNEQFF | TRBJ2-1 | TRBV14 | . | .
TGTGCCAGCAGTTGGGACAGCACTCAAGAGACCCAGTACTTC | CASSWDSTQETQYF | TRBJ2-5 | TRBV6-5 | . | TRBD1
TGTGCCAGCAGTTACTCGACTAGCGTTAAATACAATGAGCAGTTCTTC | CASSYSTSVKYNEQFF | TRBJ2-1 | TRBV6-6 | many | TRBD2
TGTGCCAGTTCGGACAGGGTCAATCAGCCCCAGCATTTT | CASSDRVNQPQHF | TRBJ1-5 | TRBV19 | . | TRBD1
TGTGCCAGCAGCGCCCGGGGGCGGGGTGGGACTGAAGCTTTCTTT | CASSARGRGGTEAFF | TRBJ1-1 | TRBV9 | . | .
TGTGCCAGCAGGGGACTAGCGGGAGCCCACGAGCAGTACTTC | CASRGLAGAHEQYF | TRBJ2-7 | TRBV6-5 | . | TRBD2
TGTGCCAGCAGCCAAGATGCAGGGGGGGCCTACGAGCAGTACTTC | CASSQDAGGAYEQYF | TRBJ2-7 | TRBV4-2 | . | .
TGTGCCAGCAGCCCAACAGGGGGCACTGGGGCCAACGTCCTGACTTTC | CASSPTGGTGANVLTF | TRBJ2-6 | TRBV9 | few | TRBD1
TGTGCCAGCAGCCGTAAAACTCGGGACAGCATGACCTACGAGCAGTACTTC | CASSRKTRDSMTYEQYF | TRBJ2-7 | TRBV14 | . | TRBD1
TGTGCCAGCAGCGCTAGGGACAGTTCCTACGAGCAGTACTTC | CASSARDSSYEQYF | TRBJ2-7 | TRBV9 | . | TRBD1
TGTGCCAGCAGGGATACAGGGGGCTCCGGGGAGCTGTTTTTT | CASRDTGGSGELFF | TRBJ2-2 | TRBV6-4 | few | TRBD1
TGTGCCAGCAGTTCTCGAGTAGGGACAGGGGATGGGACTGAAGCTTTCTTT | CASSSRVGTGDGTEAFF | TRBJ1-1 | TRBV28 | . | TRBD1
TGTGCCAGCAGCTCCGGACCCGAATCCTATCAGCCCCAGCATTTT | CASSSGPESYQPQHF | TRBJ1-5 | TRBV9 | . | .
TGCGCCAGCAGTCCGGACGGATTTAGCAATCAGCCCCAGCATTTT | CASSPDGFSNQPQHF | TRBJ1-5 | TRBV5-1 | . | .
TGCGCCAGCAGCCGAGGGAGGGCGGACACTGAAGCTTTCTTT | CASSRGRADTEAFF | TRBJ1-1 | TRBV5-1 | . | .
TGTGCCAGCAGCGCCCGGAACTCTGGAAACACCATATATTTT | CASSARNSGNTIYF | TRBJ1-3 | TRBV11-3 | . | .
TGTGCCAGCAGCTTAGAACTAAAACTGTTTTTT | CASSLELKLFF | TRBJ1-4 | TRBV7-8 | . | .
TGTGCCAGCAGCTTAGTGCGGGGTGAAAGCACAGATACGCAGTATTTT | CASSLVRGESTDTQYF | TRBJ2-3 | TRBV7-2 | . | .
TGTGCCAGCGGTGGGCTCGGCACAGATACGCAGTATTTT | CASGGLGTDTQYF | TRBJ2-3 | TRBV9 | . | .
TGTGCCAGCAGCCCCCCTGGCGAAAAACTGTTTTTT | CASSPPGEKLFF | TRBJ1-4 | TRBV6-6 | few | .
TGTGCCAGCAGTTTCGAGTCGGACGGATTGAACACTGAAGCTTTCTTT | CASSFESDGLNTEAFF | TRBJ1-1 | TRBV27 | few | .
TGCGCCAGCAGCTTGGGCGGGAGGCTGGGGGCAGAGACCCAGTACTTC | CASSLGGRLGAETQYF | TRBJ2-5 | TRBV5-1 | . | TRBD2
TGCGCCAGCAGCCCACCTTCGGCTAGCGGTATAAATGAGCAGTTCTTC | CASSPPSASGINEQFF | TRBJ2-1 | TRBV5-1 | . | TRBD2
TGTGCCAGCAGCAACAACTTAGGACCTTACAATGAGCAGTTCTTC | CASSNNLGPYNEQFF | TRBJ2-1 | TRBV7-2 | . | .
TGCGCCTCGGGGGCTAACTATGGCTACACCTTC | CASGANYGYTF | TRBJ1-2 | TRBV10-3 | . | .
TGTGCCAGCAGCCGGAGCGGGAGAGGGGAGACCCAGTACTTC | CASSRSGRGETQYF | TRBJ2-5 | TRBV6-5 | . | TRBD2
TGCGCCAGCAGCCTGTCCGTCTCTGGAAACACCATATATTTT | CASSLSVSGNTIYF | TRBJ1-3 | TRBV5-1 | . | .
TGCGCCAGCAGTGGTAGCGGACGGTATACGCAGTATTTT | CASSGSGRYTQYF | TRBJ2-3 | TRBV5-1 | . | .
TGTGCCAGCCGCCTTACCGGGACAGGGTGGGGCACTGAAGCTTTCTTT | CASRLTGTGWGTEAFF | TRBJ1-1 | TRBV2 | . | TRBD1
TGTGCCAGCAGTTACTCGGGGGGGCTGTTTTTT | CASSYSGGLFF | TRBJ2-2 | TRBV6-5 | few | .
TGTGCCAGCAGGGGTCCCACTAGCGGGAGTGTTTTATACCCCGGGGAGCTGTTTTTT | CASRGPTSGSVLYPGELFF | TRBJ2-2 | TRBV28 | . | TRBD2
TGTGCCAGCAGCTTAGAGGGAAGACAGGGACTGAATTCACCCCTCCACTTT | CASSLEGRQGLNSPLHF | TRBJ1-6 | TRBV7-2 | . | TRBD1
TGTGCCAGCAGCTTAGCCAGGCGCGATGAGCAGTTCTTC | CASSLARRDEQFF | TRBJ2-1 | TRBV7-3 | . | .
TGTGCCAGCAGCAAAGATGAGGGTGCTGGGGCCAACGTCCTGACTTTC | CASSKDEGAGANVLTF | TRBJ2-6 | TRBV21-1 | . | .
TGTGCCAGCAGCGCCCCCGGGGCTTACGAGCAGTACTTC | CASSAPGAYEQYF | TRBJ2-7 | TRBV9 | . | .
TGTGCCAGCAGCCAAGATGAGCGGGTGAAGGGGACCCAGTACTTC | CASSQDERVKGTQYF | TRBJ2-5 | TRBV4-2 | . | .
TGTGCCGCAGAGAACGGATTGAACACTGAAGCTTTCTTT | CAAENGLNTEAFF | TRBJ1-1 | TRBV10-3 | few | .
TGTGCCAGCAGCTTATTCCAGGCTGGGGCCAACGTCCTGACTTTC | CASSLFQAGANVLTF | TRBJ2-6 | TRBV11-2 | . | .
TGTGCCAGCAGCCCCGAAGCCGGGGAGCTGTTTTTT | CASSPEAGELFF | TRBJ2-2 | TRBV7-8 | few | .
TGTGCTAGTGGTTTGGGACGGCGTCGCGGCAGGGGCGGGGCCAACGTCCTGACTTTC | CASGLGRRRGRGGANVLTF | TRBJ2-6 | TRBV12-5 | few | .
TGTGCCAGCAGCCGGACGAACAGGCAAGAGACCCAGTACTTC | CASSRTNRQETQYF | TRBJ2-5 | TRBV14 | . | .
TGTGCCACCAGCAGAGATCGGGATACGAATCCTAGCACAGATACGCAGTATTTT | CATSRDRDTNPSTDTQYF | TRBJ2-3 | TRBV15 | . | .
TGTGCCATCAGTGACGGTACCTACGAGCAGTACTTC | CAISDGTYEQYF | TRBJ2-7 | TRBV10-3 | . | .
TGCGCCAGCAGCTTTCTAGCGGGAACAGATACGCAGTATTTT | CASSFLAGTDTQYF | TRBJ2-3 | TRBV5-1 | . | TRBD2
TGTGCCAGCAAATGGGCGAACACCGGGGAGCTGTTTTTT | CASKWANTGELFF | TRBJ2-2 | TRBV6-5 | . | .
TGTGCCGGAGCGACTTCGGGGCATGCCAATGAAAAACTGTTTTTT | CAGATSGHANEKLFF | TRBJ1-4 | TRBV6-1 | . | .
TGTGCCAGCAAATGGGACAGGGACTACGAGCAGTACTTC | CASKWDRDYEQYF | TRBJ2-7 | TRBV28 | . | TRBD1
TGTGCCAGCAGTTTATTGCGGGGGATGGACACCGGGGAGCTGTTTTTT | CASSLLRGMDTGELFF | TRBJ2-2 | TRBV28 | few | TRBD2
TGTGCCTGGAGTGGGGGTGGAGGGTATGAAAAACTGTTTTTT | CAWSGGGGYEKLFF | TRBJ1-4 | TRBV30 | . | .
TGTGCCAGCAGCGTAGGAGGGACTAGCGGGTTTTACGAGCAGTACTTC | CASSVGGTSGFYEQYF | TRBJ2-7 | TRBV9 | once | TRBD2